This record looks at one T cell receptor (beta chain) sequence and its context. Measured with immunoSEQ multiplex PCR; TCRdb has only the in-frame clones, and not every one. Here the sample spans about 2.3 million clones, less than 95% being singletons. This sample was included in a study of shared clonotypes between healthy human individuals. The CDR3 length is 18 residues. Germline V lookup: CDR1 SEHNR, CDR2 FQNEAQ (reference sequence). V gave up 0 bases and J gave up 4 bases; unmatched junction bases: 10. The source of this sequence is a man between 18 and 35 years old in good health. Some clones in this sample may be carry-over from other donors' samples. The chain links TRBV7-9 to TRBJ1-3, with 9 bases lining up with TRBD1. Sample: naive CD4+ T cells from PBMCs. Subset noted: CD45RA+ positively selected. The CDR3 DNA follows: TGTGCCAGCAGCTTAGCATTCACCGGGACAGGGCCCGGAAACACCATATATTTT. Translating gives CASSLAFTGTGPGNTIYF. Looking up the rest from reference TRBV7-9 and TRBJ1-3 gives the full variable domain: DTGVSQNPRHKITKRGQNVTFRCDPISEHNRLYWYRQTLGQGPEFLTYFQNEAQLEKSRLLSDRFSAERPKGSFSTLEIQRTEQGDSAMYLCASSLAFTGTGPGNTIYFGEGSWLTVV.